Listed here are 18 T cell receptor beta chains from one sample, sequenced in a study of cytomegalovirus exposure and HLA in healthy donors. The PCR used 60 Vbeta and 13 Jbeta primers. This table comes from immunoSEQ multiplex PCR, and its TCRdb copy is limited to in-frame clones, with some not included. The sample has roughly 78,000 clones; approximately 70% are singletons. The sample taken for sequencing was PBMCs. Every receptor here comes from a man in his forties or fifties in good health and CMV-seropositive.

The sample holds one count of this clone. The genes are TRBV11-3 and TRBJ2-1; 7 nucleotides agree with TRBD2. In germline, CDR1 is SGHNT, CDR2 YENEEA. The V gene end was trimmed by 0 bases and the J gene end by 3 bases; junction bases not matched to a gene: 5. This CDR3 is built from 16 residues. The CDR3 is CASSLEGPGGYNEQFF. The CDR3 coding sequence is TGTGCCAGCAGCTTAGAAGGGCCGGGGGGCTACAATGAGCAGTTCTTC.

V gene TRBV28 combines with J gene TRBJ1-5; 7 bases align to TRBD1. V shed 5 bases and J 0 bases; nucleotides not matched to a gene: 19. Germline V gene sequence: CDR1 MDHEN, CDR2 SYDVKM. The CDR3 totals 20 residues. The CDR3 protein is CASSSAEGAGIPYSNQPQHF. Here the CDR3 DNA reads TGTGCCAGCAGTAGCGCCGAGGGGGCGGGGATCCCCTATAGCAATCAGCCCCAGCATTTT. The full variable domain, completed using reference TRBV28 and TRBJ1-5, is DVKVTQSSRYLVKRTGEKVFLECVQDMDHENMFWYRQDPGLGLRLIYFSYDVKMKEKGDIPEGYSVSREKKERFSLILESASTNQTSMYLCASSSAEGAGIPYSNQPQHFGDGTRLSIL.

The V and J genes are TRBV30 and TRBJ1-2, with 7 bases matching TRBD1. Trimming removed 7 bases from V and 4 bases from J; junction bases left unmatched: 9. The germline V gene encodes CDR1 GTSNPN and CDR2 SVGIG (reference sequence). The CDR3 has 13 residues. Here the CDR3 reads CAFTWTGGYGYTF. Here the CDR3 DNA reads TGTGCCTTCACCTGGACAGGAGGCTATGGCTACACCTTC. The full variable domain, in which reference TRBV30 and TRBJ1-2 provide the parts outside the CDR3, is SQTIHQWPATLVQPVGSPLSLECTVEGTSNPNLYWYRQAAGRGLQLLFYSVGIGQISSEVPQNLSASRPQDRQFILSSKKLLLSDSGFYLCAFTWTGGYGYTFGSGTRLTVV.

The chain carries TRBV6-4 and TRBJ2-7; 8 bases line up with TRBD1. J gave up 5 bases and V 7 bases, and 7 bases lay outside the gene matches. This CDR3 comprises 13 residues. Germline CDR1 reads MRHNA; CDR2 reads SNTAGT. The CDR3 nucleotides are TGTGCCAGCATTCCACAGGGGGGCCACGAGCAGTACTTC. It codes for CASIPQGGHEQYF.

This CDR3 is CASSLDFEAGASYEQYF. Written as DNA, the CDR3 is TGTGCCAGCAGCTTAGATTTCGAGGCGGGAGCCTCCTACGAGCAGTACTTC. This chain joins TRBV11-3 and TRBJ2-7; TRBD2 agrees at 7 bases. The CDR3 covers 17 residues. CDR1 is SGHNT, CDR2 YENEEA, per germline. Trimming removed 0 bases from V and 0 bases from J; junction bases left unmatched: 8.

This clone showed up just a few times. This CDR3 reads CASSQEVPGSAWGTEAFF. In DNA, the CDR3 is TGCGCCAGCAGCCAAGAAGTCCCGGGGTCGGCGTGGGGCACTGAAGCTTTCTTT. The J gene is TRBJ1-1, the V gene TRBV4-1; the D is unclear. CDR1 MGHRA and CDR2 YSYEKL come from the germline V gene. The V end lost 0 bases, the J end lost 4 bases, and 21 bases lay between the germline ends. The CDR3 consists of 18 residues.

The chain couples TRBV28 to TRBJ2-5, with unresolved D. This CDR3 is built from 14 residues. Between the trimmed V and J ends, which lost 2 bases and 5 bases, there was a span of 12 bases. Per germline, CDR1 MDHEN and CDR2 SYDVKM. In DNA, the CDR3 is TGTGCCAGCAGTTTAGGTTCACGGGTTGAGACCCAGTACTTC. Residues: CASSLGSRVETQYF.

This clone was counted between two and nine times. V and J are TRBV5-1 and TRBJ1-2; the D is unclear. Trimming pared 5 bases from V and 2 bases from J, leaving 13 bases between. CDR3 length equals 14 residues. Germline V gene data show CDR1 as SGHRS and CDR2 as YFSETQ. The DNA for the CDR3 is TGCGCCAGCAGTTCCGAAACAGCCAACTATGGCTACACCTTC. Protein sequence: CASSSETANYGYTF. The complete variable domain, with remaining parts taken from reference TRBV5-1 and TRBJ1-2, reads KAGVTQTPRYLIKTRGQQVTLSCSPISGHRSVSWYQQTPGQGLQFLFEYFSETQRNKGNFPGRFSGRQFSNSRSEMNVSTLELGDSALYLCASSSETANYGYTFGSGTRLTVV.

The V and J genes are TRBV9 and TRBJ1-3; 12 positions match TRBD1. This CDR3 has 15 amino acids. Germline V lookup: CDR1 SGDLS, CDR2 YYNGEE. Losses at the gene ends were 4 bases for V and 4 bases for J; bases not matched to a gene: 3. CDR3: CASSPGTGGGNTIYF. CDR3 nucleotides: TGTGCCAGCAGCCCCGGGACAGGGGGCGGAAACACCATATATTTT.

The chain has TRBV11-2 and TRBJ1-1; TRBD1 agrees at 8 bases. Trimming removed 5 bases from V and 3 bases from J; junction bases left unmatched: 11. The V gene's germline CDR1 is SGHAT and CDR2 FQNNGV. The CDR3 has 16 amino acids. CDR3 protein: CASSLKDRVGHTEAFF. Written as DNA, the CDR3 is TGTGCCAGCAGCCTCAAGGACAGGGTGGGACACACTGAAGCTTTCTTT.

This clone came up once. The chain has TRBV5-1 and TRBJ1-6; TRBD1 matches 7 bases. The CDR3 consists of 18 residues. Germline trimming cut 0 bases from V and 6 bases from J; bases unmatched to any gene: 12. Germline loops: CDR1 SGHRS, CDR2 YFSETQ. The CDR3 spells CASSLGDRSLSPNSPLHF. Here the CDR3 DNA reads TGCGCCAGCAGCTTGGGGGACAGATCACTTTCCCCTAATTCACCCCTCCACTTT.

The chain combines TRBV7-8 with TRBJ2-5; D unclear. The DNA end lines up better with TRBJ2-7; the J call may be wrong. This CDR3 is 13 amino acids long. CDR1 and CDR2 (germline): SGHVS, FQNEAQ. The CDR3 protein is CASSSDSSYEQYF. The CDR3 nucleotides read TGTGCCAGCAGCTCTGACTCATCCTACGAGCAGTACTTC.

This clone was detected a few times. In nucleotides, the CDR3 is TGTGCCAGCAGACCCCGGGACTTCACAGATACGCAGTATTTT. As protein: CASRPRDFTDTQYF. V usage is TRBV11-2 and J usage is TRBJ2-3, with a tentative D call TRBD2 (6 bases). The CDR3 is 14 amino acids. CDR1 and CDR2 from the germline V gene are SGHAT and FQNNGV. V was clipped by 6 bases and J by 2 bases, with 12 bases between them. The full variable domain, its missing parts supplied by reference TRBV11-2 and TRBJ2-3, is EAGVAQSPRYKIIEKRQSVAFWCNPISGHATLYWYQQILGQGPKLLIQFQNNGVVDDSQLPKDRFSAERLKGVDSTLKIQPAKLEDSAVYLCASRPRDFTDTQYFGPGTRLTVL.

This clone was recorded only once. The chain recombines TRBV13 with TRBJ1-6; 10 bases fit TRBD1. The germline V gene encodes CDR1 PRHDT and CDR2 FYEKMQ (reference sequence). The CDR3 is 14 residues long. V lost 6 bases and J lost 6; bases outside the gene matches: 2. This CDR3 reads CASSGDRGNSPLHF. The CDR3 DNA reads TGTGCCAGCAGTGGGGACAGGGGTAATTCACCCCTCCACTTT.

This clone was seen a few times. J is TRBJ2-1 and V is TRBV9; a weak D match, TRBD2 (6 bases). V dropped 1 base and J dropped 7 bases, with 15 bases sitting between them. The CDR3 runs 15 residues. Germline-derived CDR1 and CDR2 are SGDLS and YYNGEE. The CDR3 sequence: CASSVSPGLTNEQFF. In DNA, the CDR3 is TGTGCCAGCAGCGTATCCCCGGGACTCACTAATGAGCAGTTCTTC.

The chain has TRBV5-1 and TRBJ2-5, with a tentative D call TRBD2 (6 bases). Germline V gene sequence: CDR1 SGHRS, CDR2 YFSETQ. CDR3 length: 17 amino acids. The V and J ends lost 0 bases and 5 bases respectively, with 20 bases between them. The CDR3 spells CASSLGGYNSGRETQYF. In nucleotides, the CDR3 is TGCGCCAGCAGCTTGGGCGGGTATAACAGCGGGCGCGAGACCCAGTACTTC.

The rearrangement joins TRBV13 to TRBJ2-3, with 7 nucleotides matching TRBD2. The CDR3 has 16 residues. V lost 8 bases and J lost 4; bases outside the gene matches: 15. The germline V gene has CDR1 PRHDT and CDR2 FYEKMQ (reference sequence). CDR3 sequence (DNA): TGTGCCAGCTGGCCCGCGGGCGGGGGATTTTCAGATACGCAGTATTTT. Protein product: CASWPAGGGFSDTQYF.

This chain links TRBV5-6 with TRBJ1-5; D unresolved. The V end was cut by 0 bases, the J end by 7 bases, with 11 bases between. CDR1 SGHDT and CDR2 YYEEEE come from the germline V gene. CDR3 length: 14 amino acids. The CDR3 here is CASSLAMEGQPQHF. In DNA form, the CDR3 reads TGTGCCAGCAGCTTGGCTATGGAGGGACAGCCCCAGCATTTT.